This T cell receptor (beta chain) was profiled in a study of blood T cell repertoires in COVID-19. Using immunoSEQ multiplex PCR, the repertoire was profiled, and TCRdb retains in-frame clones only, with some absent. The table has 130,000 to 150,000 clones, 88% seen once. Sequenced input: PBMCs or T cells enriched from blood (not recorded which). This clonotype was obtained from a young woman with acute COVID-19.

CDR3 protein: CATSAAGGPGTGELFF. The CDR3 DNA sequence: TGTGCCACCAGTGCAGCGGGCGGGCCGGGCACCGGGGAGCTGTTTTTT. The chain uses TRBV24-1 and TRBJ2-2, with a weak D call TRBD2 (6 bases). This CDR3 is 16 amino acids long. Trimming removed 5 bases at V and 4 bases at J, with 16 bases between. From germline, CDR1 is KGHDR and CDR2 SFDVKD.